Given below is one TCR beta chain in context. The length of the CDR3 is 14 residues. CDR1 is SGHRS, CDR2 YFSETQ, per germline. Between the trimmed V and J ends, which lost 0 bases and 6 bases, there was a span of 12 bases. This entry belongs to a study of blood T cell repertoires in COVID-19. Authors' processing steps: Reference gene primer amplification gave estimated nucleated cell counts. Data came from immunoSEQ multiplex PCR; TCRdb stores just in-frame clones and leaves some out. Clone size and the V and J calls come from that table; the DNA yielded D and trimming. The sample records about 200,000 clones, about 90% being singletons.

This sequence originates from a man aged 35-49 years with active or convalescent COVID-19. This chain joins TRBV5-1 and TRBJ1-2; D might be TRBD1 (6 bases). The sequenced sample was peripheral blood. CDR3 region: CASSLEWGGHGYTF. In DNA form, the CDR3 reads TGCGCCAGCAGCTTGGAGTGGGGGGGCCATGGCTACACCTTC. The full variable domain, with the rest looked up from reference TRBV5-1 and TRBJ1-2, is KAGVTQTPRYLIKTRGQQVTLSCSPISGHRSVSWYQQTPGQGLQFLFEYFSETQRNKGNFPGRFSGRQFSNSRSEMNVSTLELGDSALYLCASSLEWGGHGYTFGSGTRLTVV.